This T cell receptor (beta chain) was documented in a study of T cells in Graves' hyperthyroidism and ophthalmopathy. Study information: At initial diagnosis, before any treatment had begun, peripheral blood was obtained.

Amplified TCR beta CDR3 regions came from RNA transcripts. A set of HTBI primers served as the primers for a first-round RT-PCR of the TCR CDR3. TCRdb recomputed calls from the multiplex PCR reads with MiXCR, one row per CDR3 protein. The sample gives around 490,000 distinct CDR3 sequences, about 20% of which show up once; 40% to 50% is in the top ten. V was trimmed by 6 bases and J by 2 bases, leaving 13 bases between them. The CDR3 is made up of 14 amino acids. CDR1 and CDR2 from the germline V gene are KGHSH and LQKENI. This clonotype was observed many times. The J gene is TRBJ2-5, the V gene TRBV18, with D hard to call. The receptor's source is a man aged 40-50 years with Graves' ophthalmopathy. Sequencing used blood. CDR3: CASSPYALQETQYF. The CDR3 DNA is TGTGCCAGCTCGCCCTACGCCCTACAAGAGACCCAGTACTTC. Based on the CDR3 plus reference TRBV18 and TRBJ2-5, the full variable domain is NAGVMQNPRHLVRRRGQEARLRCSPMKGHSHVYWYRQLPEEGLKFMVYLQKENIIDESGMPKERFSAEFPKEGPSILRIQQVVRGDSAAYFCASSPYALQETQYFGPGTRLLVL.